This TCR beta chain was identified in a study of blood T cell repertoires in COVID-19. Study as a whole: COVID-19 samples collected from the United States, Italy and Spain covered acute and convalescent phases. Sources were T cells, B-cell-depleted T cells, or PBMCs; the material itself was cDNA or gDNA.

Participants' reported clinical history set cohort assignment. In the study's own analysis: Nucleated cell counts were estimated from reference gene primer amplification. Using immunoSEQ multiplex PCR, the repertoire was profiled, and TCRdb retains in-frame clones only, with some absent. That table supplies the V and J calls and clone size; D and trimming were determined from the DNA. The sample has approximately 100,000 clones, 80% to 90% seen once. Trimming removed 5 bases at V and 3 bases at J, with 14 bases between. The V gene's germline CDR1 is LNHDA and CDR2 SQIVND (reference sequence). The CDR3 is 15 amino acids.

Sequencing input: PBMCs or T cells enriched from blood (not recorded which). V gene TRBV19 combines with J gene TRBJ2-1; perhaps TRBD2 as D (5 bases). The origin of this receptor is a woman aged 50 to 65 who had recovered from COVID-19. DNA for the CDR3: TGTGCCAGTAGTGAGGGTGTATTGGTCTACAATGAGCAGTTCTTC. This gives the protein CASSEGVLVYNEQFF. Variable domain in full (rest from reference TRBV19 and TRBJ2-1): DGGITQSPKYLFRKEGQNVTLSCEQNLNHDAMYWYRQDPGQGLRLIYYSQIVNDFQKGDIAEGYSVSREKKESFPLTVTSAQKNPTAFYLCASSEGVLVYNEQFFGPGTRLTVL.